These 26 T cell receptor beta chains came from one sample sequenced in a study of T cell repertoires in cytomegalovirus infection. Via MiXCR, TCRdb re-called the reads, giving one row per CDR3 protein. Of 800,000 to 950,000 distinct CDR3 sequences listed, 30% to 35% are singletons. These receptors' targets are unknown. This specimen was cultured CD8+ T cells from PBMCs, taken from culture after CMV antigen stimulation. All receptors come from a human donor in good health (CMV status not recorded). Some clones in this sample may be carry-over from other donors' samples.

The chain employs TRBV4-1 and TRBJ2-2; 7 nucleotides align to TRBD1. Germline CDR1 is MGHRA and CDR2 is YSYEKL. The V segment lost 5 bases and the J segment 6 bases; nucleotides outside the gene matches: 6. This CDR3 has 14 amino acids. The CDR3 loop is CASSGRQGPGELFF. CDR3 nucleotides: TGCGCCAGCAGCGGAAGACAGGGCCCCGGGGAGCTGTTTTTT.

This clonotype was picked up a small number of times. This rearrangement joins TRBV28 to TRBJ2-3; D unresolved. The CDR3 is 11 amino acids. Per germline, CDR1 MDHEN and CDR2 SYDVKM. Trimming pared 6 bases from V and 9 bases from J, leaving 10 bases between. The CDR3 loop is CASSLLVTQYF. The DNA for the CDR3 is TGTGCCAGCAGCCTCTTGGTAACGCAGTATTTT.

This clonotype was detected many times. The rearrangement uses TRBV9 and TRBJ2-3, with 9 bases lining up with TRBD1. This CDR3 contains 15 residues. Looked up from germline, CDR1 is SGDLS and CDR2 is YYNGEE. Unmatched junction bases numbered 4, after V lost 4 bases and J lost 1 base. CDR3 DNA: TGTGCCAGCAGCCCAAGGACAGGGGGCACAGATACGCAGTATTTT. Residues: CASSPRTGGTDTQYF.

This clonotype was counted many times. This chain uses TRBV7-2 with TRBJ2-1; a weak D match, TRBD2 (5 bases). V lost 4 bases, J lost 0 bases, and 10 bases lay in between. The CDR3 consists of 15 residues. CDR1 and CDR2 from the germline V gene are SGHTA and FQGNSA. CDR3 sequence: CASSSQDFSYNEQFF. The DNA of the CDR3 is TGTGCCAGCAGCTCCCAGGACTTCTCCTACAATGAGCAGTTCTTC. The entire variable domain, with the rest obtained from reference TRBV7-2 and TRBJ2-1, is as follows: GAGVSQSPSNKVTEKGKDVELRCDPISGHTALYWYRQSLGQGLEFLIYFQGNSAPDKSGLPSDRFSAERTGGSVSTLTIQRTQQEDSAVYLCASSSQDFSYNEQFFGPGTRLTVL.

This chain joins TRBV25-1 and TRBJ2-7; 11 bases agree with TRBD1. Germline CDR1 reads MGHDK; CDR2 reads SYGVNS. The J segment lost 5 bases and the V segment lost 3 bases, leaving 0 bases of the junction unmatched. The CDR3 totals 13 residues. In DNA, the CDR3 is TGTGCCAGCAGTGAGGGACAGGGGGACGAGCAGTACTTC. Encoded protein: CASSEGQGDEQYF.

J is TRBJ2-1 and V is TRBV2; no reliable D call. The CDR3 totals 13 residues. Looked up from germline, CDR1 is SNHLY and CDR2 is FYNNEI. V dropped 3 bases and J dropped 8 bases, with 11 bases sitting between them. The CDR3 here is CASSDAPPDEQFF. The CDR3 region has the DNA TGTGCCAGCAGTGACGCGCCCCCGGATGAGCAGTTCTTC.

V is TRBV28 and J is TRBJ2-7; D may be TRBD1 (5 bases). V was pared by 6 bases and J by 3 bases, with 15 bases between. Germline values: CDR1 MDHEN, CDR2 SYDVKM. The CDR3 is made up of 14 amino acids. The CDR3 nucleotides are TGTGCCAGCAGCCCCCGACAGCGAATCTACGAGCAGTACGTC. It specifies CASSPRQRIYEQYV.

The chain couples TRBV7-2 to TRBJ2-2; no firm D call. Germline values: CDR1 SGHTA, CDR2 FQGNSA. The CDR3 length is 15 residues. V lost 3 bases and J lost 2, with 10 bases in between. CDR3 residues: CASSFLGLNTGELFF. The CDR3 DNA follows: TGTGCCAGCAGCTTTTTGGGTCTTAACACCGGGGAGCTGTTTTTT.

The chain has TRBV28 and TRBJ2-7; the match to TRBD2 covers 8 bases. CDR1 and CDR2 (germline): MDHEN, SYDVKM. The V gene end was trimmed by 4 bases and the J gene end by 0 bases; junction bases not matched to a gene: 5. The CDR3 is 15 amino acids. CDR3 DNA sequence: TGTGCCAGCAGTTCCTTAGCGGGGAGCTCCTACGAGCAGTACGTC. Residues: CASSSLAGSSYEQYV.

This clonotype showed up many times. The chain recombines TRBV7-6 with TRBJ2-1; D is perhaps TRBD2 (7 bases). V lost 2 bases and J lost 4, with 12 bases in between. CDR1 and CDR2 (germline): SGHVS, FNYEAQ. The CDR3 contains 15 residues. This CDR3 reads CASSLRGGPYNEQFF. DNA of the CDR3: TGTGCCAGCAGCTTAAGGGGGGGCCCTTACAATGAGCAGTTCTTC.

The chain recombines TRBV6-6 with TRBJ1-1; D gene unclear. V was pared by 2 bases and J by 4 bases, with 11 bases between. The V gene's germline CDR1 is MNHNY and CDR2 SVGAGI (reference sequence). The CDR3 contains 14 residues. The CDR3 reads CASSYAAGGTEAFF. Written as DNA, the CDR3 is TGTGCCAGCAGTTACGCAGCGGGAGGCACTGAAGCTTTCTTT.

This clonotype was seen a few times. The CDR3 bases are TGTGCCAGCAGCCTCTTAAATGGCGCCCGCGTGGAGGGGGCTCGAGATTGGGAAAAACTGTTTTTT. Translating it yields CASSLLNGARVEGARDWEKLFF. This sequence joins TRBV7-9 and TRBJ1-4, with TRBD1 matching 7 bases. The junction had 32 bases not matched to a gene; V was cut back by 5 bases and J by 8 bases. The CDR3 runs to 22 residues. Per germline, CDR1 SEHNR and CDR2 FQNEAQ (reference sequence). Variable domain in full (rest from reference TRBV7-9 and TRBJ1-4): DTGVSQNPRHKITKRGQNVTFRCDPISEHNRLYWYRQTLGQGPEFLTYFQNEAQLEKSRLLSDRFSAERPKGSFSTLEIQRTEQGDSAMYLCASSLLNGARVEGARDWEKLFFGSGTQLSVL.

With respect to this clonotype: A read error is possible here, since a much larger clone lies one base away. Without the conserved terminal phenylalanine or tryptophan, this CDR3 likely stems from a read error. J is TRBJ2-1 and V is TRBV12-3 or TRBV12-4, with D possibly called TRBD1 or TRBD2 (5 bases each). Trimming removed 3 bases at V and 8 bases at J, with 8 bases between. The CDR3 length is 12 residues. This CDR3 is CASSLGDDEQFL. CDR3 sequence (DNA): TGTGCCAGCAGTTTGGGGGACGATGAGCAGTTCCTC.

This chain links TRBV7-9 with TRBJ1-5; D unclear. The germline V gene encodes CDR1 SEHNR and CDR2 FQNEAQ (reference sequence). The CDR3 contains 15 residues. Trimming took 4 bases from V and 0 from J, leaving 10 bases between them. Here the CDR3 reads CASSSGRISNQPQHF. CDR3 bases: TGTGCCAGCAGCTCCGGACGGATTAGCAATCAGCCCCAGCATTTT.

This clonotype occurred a few times. The chain joins TRBV6-5 to TRBJ1-1; weak D call: TRBD1 (6 bases). Germline values: CDR1 MNHEY, CDR2 SVGAGI. Trimming took 3 bases from V and 4 from J, leaving 15 bases between them. CDR3 length: 15 amino acids. The CDR3 nucleotides read TGTGCCAGCAGTTATGATCAGGGGCCCGGCACTGAAGCTTTCTTT. Translated, it gives CASSYDQGPGTEAFF.

This clonotype has a handful of counts. This chain connects TRBV7-2 to TRBJ2-3; TRBD2 matches 10 bases. The V and J ends lost 5 bases and 3 bases, in that order; junction bases with no gene match: 14. The CDR3 has 18 amino acids. Germline loops: CDR1 SGHTA, CDR2 FQGNSA. The CDR3 reads CASSLGTKRGGSTDTQYF. The CDR3 nucleotides read TGTGCCAGCAGCCTTGGGACCAAGCGGGGGGGGTCGACAGATACGCAGTATTTT.

This rearrangement joins TRBV5-4 to TRBJ2-5; D is unresolved. CDR1 SGHNT and CDR2 YYREEE come from the germline V gene (reference sequence). Deletions cut 4 bases from V and 1 base from J, with 8 bases between. There are 13 residues in the CDR3. The CDR3 DNA reads TGTGCCAGCAGCACGGAGACCCAAGAGACCCAGTACTTC. This translates into CASSTETQETQYF.

This clonotype showed up just a few times. This rearrangement joins TRBV6-2 or TRBV6-3 to TRBJ2-5; TRBD2 matches at 11 bases. J gave up 3 bases and V 7 bases, and 4 bases lay outside the gene matches. Germline V gene data show CDR1 as MNHEY and CDR2 as SVGEGT. The CDR3 is 14 residues long. In DNA form, the CDR3 reads TGTGCCAGCAATGAGGGACTAGCGGAAGAGACCCAGTACTTC. It yields the protein CASNEGLAEETQYF.

This clonotype has at least ten counts. This chain links TRBV12-3 or TRBV12-4 with TRBJ1-2; weak D call: TRBD1 (5 bases). Trimming took 5 bases from V and 4 from J, leaving 14 bases between them. This CDR3 has 14 residues. CDR3 coding DNA: TGTGCCAGCAGTCCAGGACAAGGCAGCTATGGCTACACCTTC. It encodes CASSPGQGSYGYTF.

The chain combines TRBV24-1 with TRBJ2-2; D remains unclear. This CDR3 has 18 amino acids. CDR1 KGHDR and CDR2 SFDVKD come from the germline V gene. V gave up 1 base and J gave up 4 bases, with 18 bases separating them. The CDR3 DNA reads TGTGCCACCAGTGATTTTGGGGTCTCCACCTCGAGCACCGGGGAGCTGTTTTTT. Encoded protein: CATSDFGVSTSSTGELFF.

This chain joins TRBV5-4 and TRBJ2-1; 10 bases align to TRBD2. The CDR3 runs to 15 residues. The J segment lost 4 bases and the V segment lost 4 bases, leaving 5 bases of the junction unmatched. The germline V gene has CDR1 SGHNT and CDR2 YYREEE (reference sequence). CDR3 sequence: CASSGGLAHYNEQFF. The CDR3 DNA is TGTGCCAGCAGCGGGGGACTAGCGCATTACAATGAGCAGTTCTTC.

In this sample, this clonotype turned up a few times. The chain employs TRBV7-2 and TRBJ2-5; D may be TRBD1 or TRBD2 (6 bases each). CDR1 is SGHTA, CDR2 FQGNSA, per germline. V shed 2 bases and J shed 5 bases, with 18 bases lying between them. This CDR3 contains 16 residues. This chain's CDR3 is CASSLIWGAYGETQYF. In nucleotides, the CDR3 is TGTGCCAGCAGCTTAATTTGGGGGGCCTACGGGGAGACCCAGTACTTC.

This clonotype was picked up many times. The genes are TRBV7-9 and TRBJ2-1, with 7 bases that match TRBD1. The CDR3 spans 16 residues. The trim removed 6 bases at V and 7 bases at J, leaving 15 bases unmatched. Germline V lookup: CDR1 SEHNR, CDR2 FQNEAQ (reference sequence). CDR3 in DNA: TGTGCCAGCAGTTCAAACAGGGGTATTCGGGGAAATGAGCAGTTCTTC. Protein product: CASSSNRGIRGNEQFF.

This sequence joins TRBV20-1 and TRBJ2-1, with D perhaps TRBD2 (6 bases). CDR3 length: 14 residues. The germline V and J ends were trimmed by 4 bases and 1 base, with 11 bases remaining between them. The germline V gene has CDR1 DFQATT and CDR2 SNEGSKA (reference sequence). Here the CDR3 reads CSATSRGSYNEQFF. The CDR3 DNA follows: TGCAGTGCTACCTCCCGGGGGTCCTACAATGAGCAGTTCTTC.

The chain uses TRBV19 and TRBJ1-5; no clear D gene. Germline lookup yields CDR1 LNHDA and CDR2 SQIVND (reference sequence). The CDR3 length is 15 residues. Trimming stripped 1 base from V and 0 bases from J, with 7 bases between. The CDR3, as DNA: TGTGCCAGTAGTATAGTCGATTATAGCAATCAGCCCCAGCATTTT. Amino acids: CASSIVDYSNQPQHF.

This clonotype was counted at least ten times. The gene calls are TRBV7-2 and TRBJ1-1; no clear D. The germline V gene encodes CDR1 SGHTA and CDR2 FQGNSA. Between the trimmed V and J ends, which lost 5 bases and 7 bases, there was a span of 11 bases. CDR3 size: 12 residues. CDR3 sequence: CASSPNGVEAFF. CDR3 DNA sequence: TGTGCCAGCAGCCCCAATGGAGTTGAAGCTTTCTTT.